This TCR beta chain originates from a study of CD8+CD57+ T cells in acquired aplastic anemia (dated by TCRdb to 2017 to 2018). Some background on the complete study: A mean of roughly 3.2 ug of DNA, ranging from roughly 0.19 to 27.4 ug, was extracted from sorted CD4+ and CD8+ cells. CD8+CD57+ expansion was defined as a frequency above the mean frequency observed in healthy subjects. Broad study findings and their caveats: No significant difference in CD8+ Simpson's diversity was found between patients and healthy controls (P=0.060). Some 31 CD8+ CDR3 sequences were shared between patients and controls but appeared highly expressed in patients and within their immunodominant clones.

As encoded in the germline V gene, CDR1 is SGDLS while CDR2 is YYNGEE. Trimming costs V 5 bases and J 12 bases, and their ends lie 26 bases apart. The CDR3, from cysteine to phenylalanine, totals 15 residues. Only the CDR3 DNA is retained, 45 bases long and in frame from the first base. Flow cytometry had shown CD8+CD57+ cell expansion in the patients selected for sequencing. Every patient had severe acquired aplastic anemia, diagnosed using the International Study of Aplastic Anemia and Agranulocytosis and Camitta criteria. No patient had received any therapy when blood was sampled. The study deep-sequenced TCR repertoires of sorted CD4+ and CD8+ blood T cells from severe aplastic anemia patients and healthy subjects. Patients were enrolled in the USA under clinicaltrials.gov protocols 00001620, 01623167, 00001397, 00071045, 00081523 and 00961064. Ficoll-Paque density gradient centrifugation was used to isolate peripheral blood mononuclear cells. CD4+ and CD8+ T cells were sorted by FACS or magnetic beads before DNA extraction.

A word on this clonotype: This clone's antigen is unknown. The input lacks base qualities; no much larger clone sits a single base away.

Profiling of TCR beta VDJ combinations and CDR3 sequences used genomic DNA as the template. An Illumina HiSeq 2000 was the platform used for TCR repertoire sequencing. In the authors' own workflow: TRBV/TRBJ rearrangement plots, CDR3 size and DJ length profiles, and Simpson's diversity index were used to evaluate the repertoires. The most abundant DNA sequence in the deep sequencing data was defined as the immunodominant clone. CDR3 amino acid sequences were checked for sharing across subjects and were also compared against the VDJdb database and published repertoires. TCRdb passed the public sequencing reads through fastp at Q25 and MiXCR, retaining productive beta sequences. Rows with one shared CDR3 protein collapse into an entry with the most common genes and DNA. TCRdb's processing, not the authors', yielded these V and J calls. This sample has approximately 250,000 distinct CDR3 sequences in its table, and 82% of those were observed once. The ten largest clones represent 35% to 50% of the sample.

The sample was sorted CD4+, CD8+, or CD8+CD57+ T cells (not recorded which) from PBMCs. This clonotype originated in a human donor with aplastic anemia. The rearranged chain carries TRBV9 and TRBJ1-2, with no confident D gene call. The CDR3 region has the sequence CASSLGTAGLSYNTF. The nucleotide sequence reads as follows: TGTGCCAGCAGTTTAGGAACGGCGGGCCTCTCCTACAACACCTTC.